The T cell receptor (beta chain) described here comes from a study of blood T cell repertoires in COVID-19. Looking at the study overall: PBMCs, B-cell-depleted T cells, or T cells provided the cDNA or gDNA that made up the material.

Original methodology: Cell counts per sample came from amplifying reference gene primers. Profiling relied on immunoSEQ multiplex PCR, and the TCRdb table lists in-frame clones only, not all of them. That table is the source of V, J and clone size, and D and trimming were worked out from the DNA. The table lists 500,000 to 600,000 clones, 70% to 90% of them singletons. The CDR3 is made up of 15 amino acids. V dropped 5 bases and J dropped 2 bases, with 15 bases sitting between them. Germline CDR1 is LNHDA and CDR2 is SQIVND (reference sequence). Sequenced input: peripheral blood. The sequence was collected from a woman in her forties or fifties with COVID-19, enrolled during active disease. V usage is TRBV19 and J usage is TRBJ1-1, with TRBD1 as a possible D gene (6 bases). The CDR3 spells CASSFSGTLNTEAFF. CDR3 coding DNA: TGTGCCAGTAGTTTTTCCGGGACACTCAACACTGAAGCTTTCTTT.